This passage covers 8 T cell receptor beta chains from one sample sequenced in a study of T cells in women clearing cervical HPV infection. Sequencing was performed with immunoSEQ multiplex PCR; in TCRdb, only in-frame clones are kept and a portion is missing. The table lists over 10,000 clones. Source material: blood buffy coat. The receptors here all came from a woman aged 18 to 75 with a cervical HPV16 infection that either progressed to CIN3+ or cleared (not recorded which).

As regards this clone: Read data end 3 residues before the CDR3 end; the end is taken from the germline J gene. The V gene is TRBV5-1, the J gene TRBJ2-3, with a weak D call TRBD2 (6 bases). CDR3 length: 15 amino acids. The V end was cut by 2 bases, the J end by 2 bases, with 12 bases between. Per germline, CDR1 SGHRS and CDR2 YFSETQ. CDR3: CASSFFGGSTDTQYF. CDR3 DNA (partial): TGCGCCAGCAGCTTCTTCGGGGGTTCCACAGATACG.

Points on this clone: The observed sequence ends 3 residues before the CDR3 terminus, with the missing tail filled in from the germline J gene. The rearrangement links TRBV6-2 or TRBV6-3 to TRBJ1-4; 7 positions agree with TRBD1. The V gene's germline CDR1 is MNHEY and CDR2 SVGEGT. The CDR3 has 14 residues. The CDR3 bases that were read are TGTGCCAGCAGCCAAGACAGGGAGAATTCACCA. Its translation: CASSQDRENSP. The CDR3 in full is CASSQDRENSPLFF.

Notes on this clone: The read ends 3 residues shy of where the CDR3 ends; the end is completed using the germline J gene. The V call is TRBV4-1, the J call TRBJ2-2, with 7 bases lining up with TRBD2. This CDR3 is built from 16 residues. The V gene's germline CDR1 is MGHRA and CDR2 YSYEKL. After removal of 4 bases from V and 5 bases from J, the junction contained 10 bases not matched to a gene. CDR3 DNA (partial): TGCGCCAGCAGCCCTCCTAAGCGGGGAGGGACCGGGGAG. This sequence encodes CASSPPKRGGTGE. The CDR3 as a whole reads CASSPPKRGGTGELFF.

CDR3 region: CASSWRAYEQYF. The part of the CDR3 DNA that was read is TGTGCCAGCAGCTGGAGGGCCTACGAG. This sequence joins TRBV7-2 and TRBJ2-7; the D gene is possibly TRBD2 (6 bases). The read finishes 3 residues shy of the CDR3 end, and the germline J gene is used to complete it. CDR3 length equals 12 residues. Germline CDR1 reads SGHTA; CDR2 reads FQGNSA. The V gene lost 4 bases and the J gene lost 2 bases, with 6 bases spanning the gap.

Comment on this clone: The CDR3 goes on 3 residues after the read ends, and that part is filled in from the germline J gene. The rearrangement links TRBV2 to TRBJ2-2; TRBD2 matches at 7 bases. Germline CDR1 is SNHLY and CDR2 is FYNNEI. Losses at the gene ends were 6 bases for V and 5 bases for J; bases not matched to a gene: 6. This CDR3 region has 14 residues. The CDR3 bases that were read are TGTGCCAGCAGCCCTGCGGGACTAACCGGGGAG. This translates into CASSPAGLTGE. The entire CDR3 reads CASSPAGLTGELFF.

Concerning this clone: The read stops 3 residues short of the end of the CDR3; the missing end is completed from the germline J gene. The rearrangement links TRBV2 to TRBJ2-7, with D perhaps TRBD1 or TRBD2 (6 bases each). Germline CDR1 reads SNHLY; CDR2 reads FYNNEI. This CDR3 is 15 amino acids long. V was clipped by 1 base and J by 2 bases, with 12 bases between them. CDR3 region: CASSEEGEEAYEQYF. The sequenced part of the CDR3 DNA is TGTGCCAGCAGTGAAGAGGGGGAGGAGGCCTACGAG.

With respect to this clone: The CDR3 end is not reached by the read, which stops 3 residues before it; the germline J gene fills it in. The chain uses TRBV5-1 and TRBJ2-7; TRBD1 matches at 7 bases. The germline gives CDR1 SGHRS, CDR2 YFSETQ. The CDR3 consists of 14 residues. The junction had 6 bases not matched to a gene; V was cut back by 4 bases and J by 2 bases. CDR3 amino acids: CASSRTGQTYEQYF. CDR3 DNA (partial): TGCGCCAGCAGCCGAACGGGACAGACCTACGAG. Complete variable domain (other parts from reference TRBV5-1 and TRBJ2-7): KAGVTQTPRYLIKTRGQQVTLSCSPISGHRSVSWYQQTPGQGLQFLFEYFSETQRNKGNFPGRFSGRQFSNSRSEMNVSTLELGDSALYLCASSRTGQTYEQYFGPGTRLTVT.

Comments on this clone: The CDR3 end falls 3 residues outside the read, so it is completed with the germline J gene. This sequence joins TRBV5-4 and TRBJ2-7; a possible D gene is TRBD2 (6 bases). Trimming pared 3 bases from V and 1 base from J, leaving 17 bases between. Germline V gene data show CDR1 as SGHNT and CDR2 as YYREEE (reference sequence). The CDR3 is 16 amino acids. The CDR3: CASSYDKTRGSYEQYF. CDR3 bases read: TGTGCCAGCAGCTATGACAAGACCCGGGGGTCCTACGAG.